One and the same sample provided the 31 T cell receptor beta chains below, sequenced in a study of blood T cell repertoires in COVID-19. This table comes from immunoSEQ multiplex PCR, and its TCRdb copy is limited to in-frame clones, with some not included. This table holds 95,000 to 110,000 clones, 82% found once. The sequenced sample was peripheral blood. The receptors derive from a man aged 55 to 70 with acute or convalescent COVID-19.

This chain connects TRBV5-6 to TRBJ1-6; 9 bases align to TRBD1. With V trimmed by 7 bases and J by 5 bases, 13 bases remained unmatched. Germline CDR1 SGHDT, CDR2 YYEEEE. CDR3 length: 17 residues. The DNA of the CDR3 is TGTGCCAGCGGAGGGACAGGGAAACCGTTTGATAATTCACCCCTCCACTTT. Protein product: CASGGTGKPFDNSPLHF.

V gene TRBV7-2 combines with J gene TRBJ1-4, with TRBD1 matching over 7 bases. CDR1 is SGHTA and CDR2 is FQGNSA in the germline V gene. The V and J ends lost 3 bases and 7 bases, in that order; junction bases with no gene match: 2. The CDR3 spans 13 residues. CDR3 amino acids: CASSLDRSEKLFF. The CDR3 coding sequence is TGTGCCAGCAGCTTGGACAGGAGTGAAAAACTGTTTTTT.

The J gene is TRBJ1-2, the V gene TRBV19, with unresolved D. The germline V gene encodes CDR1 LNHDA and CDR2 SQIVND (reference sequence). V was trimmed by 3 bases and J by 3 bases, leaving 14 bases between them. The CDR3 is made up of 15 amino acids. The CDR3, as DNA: TGTGCCAGTAGTATCTCGGCCCTCCGGGACTATGGCTACACCTTC. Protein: CASSISALRDYGYTF.

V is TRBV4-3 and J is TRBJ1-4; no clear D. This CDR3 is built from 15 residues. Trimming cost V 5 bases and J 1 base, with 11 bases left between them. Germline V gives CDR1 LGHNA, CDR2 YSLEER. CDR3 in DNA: TGCGCCAGCAGCTATGCGGCGGAAACTAATGAAAAACTGTTTTTT. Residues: CASSYAAETNEKLFF.

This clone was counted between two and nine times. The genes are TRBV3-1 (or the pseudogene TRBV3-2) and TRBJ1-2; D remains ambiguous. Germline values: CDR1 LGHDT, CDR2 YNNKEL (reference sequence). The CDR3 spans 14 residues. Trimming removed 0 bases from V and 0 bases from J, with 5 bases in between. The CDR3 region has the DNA TGTGCCAGCAGCCAAGACAGTCCTAACTATGGCTACACCTTC. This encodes CASSQDSPNYGYTF.

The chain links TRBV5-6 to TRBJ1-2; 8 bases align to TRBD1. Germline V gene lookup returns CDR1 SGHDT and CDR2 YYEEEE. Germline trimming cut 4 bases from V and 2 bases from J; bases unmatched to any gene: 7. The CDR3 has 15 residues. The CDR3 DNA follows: TGTGCCAGCAGCCCGATTACAGGGGGGAACTATGGCTACACCTTC. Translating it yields CASSPITGGNYGYTF.

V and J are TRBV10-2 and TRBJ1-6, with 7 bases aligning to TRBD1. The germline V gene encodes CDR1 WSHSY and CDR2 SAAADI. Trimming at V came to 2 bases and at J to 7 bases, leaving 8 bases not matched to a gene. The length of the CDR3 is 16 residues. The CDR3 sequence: CASSEPQGFMNSPLHF. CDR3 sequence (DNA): TGCGCCAGCAGTGAGCCACAGGGGTTTATGAATTCACCCCTCCACTTT.

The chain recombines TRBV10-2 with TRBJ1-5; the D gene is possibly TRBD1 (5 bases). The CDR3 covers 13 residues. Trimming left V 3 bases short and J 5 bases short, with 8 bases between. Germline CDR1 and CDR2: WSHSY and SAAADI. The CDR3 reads CASSDEGDQPQHF. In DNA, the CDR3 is TGCGCCAGCAGTGACGAAGGGGATCAGCCCCAGCATTTT.

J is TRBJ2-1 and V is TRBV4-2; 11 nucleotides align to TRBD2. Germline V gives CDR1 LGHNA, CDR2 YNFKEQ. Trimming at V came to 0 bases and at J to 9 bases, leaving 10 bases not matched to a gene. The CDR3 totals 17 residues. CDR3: CASSQDEASGRLSEQFF. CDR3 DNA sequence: TGTGCCAGCAGCCAAGATGAGGCTAGCGGGAGGCTAAGTGAGCAGTTCTTC.

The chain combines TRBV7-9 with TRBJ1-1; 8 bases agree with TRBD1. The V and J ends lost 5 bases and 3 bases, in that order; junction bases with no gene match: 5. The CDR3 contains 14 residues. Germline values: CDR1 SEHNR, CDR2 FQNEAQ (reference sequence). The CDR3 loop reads CASSPGQGDTEAFF. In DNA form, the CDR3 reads TGTGCCAGCAGCCCCGGACAGGGAGACACTGAAGCTTTCTTT.

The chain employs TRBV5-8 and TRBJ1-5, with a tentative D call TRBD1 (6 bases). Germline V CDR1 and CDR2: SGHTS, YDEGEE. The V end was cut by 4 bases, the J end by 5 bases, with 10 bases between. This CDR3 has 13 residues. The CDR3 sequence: CASSPYRDQPQHF. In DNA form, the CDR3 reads TGTGCCAGCAGCCCTTACAGGGATCAGCCCCAGCATTTT.

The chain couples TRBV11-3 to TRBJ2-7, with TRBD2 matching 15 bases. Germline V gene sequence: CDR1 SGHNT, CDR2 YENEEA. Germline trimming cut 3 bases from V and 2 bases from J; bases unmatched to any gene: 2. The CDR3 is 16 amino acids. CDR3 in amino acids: CASSFGLAGGTYEQYF. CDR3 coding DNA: TGTGCCAGCAGCTTCGGACTAGCGGGGGGGACCTACGAGCAGTACTTC.

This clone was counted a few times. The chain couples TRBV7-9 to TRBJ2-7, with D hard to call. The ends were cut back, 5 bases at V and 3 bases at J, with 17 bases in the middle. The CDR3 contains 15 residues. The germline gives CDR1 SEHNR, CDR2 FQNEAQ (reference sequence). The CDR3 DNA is TGTGCCAGCAGCCCCTACACGACAAACAACTACGAGCAGTACTTC. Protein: CASSPYTTNNYEQYF.

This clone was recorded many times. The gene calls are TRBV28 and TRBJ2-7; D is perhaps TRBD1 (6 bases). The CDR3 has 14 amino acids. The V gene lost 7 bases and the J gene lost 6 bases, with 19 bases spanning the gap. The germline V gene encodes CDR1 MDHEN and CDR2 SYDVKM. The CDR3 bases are TGTGCCAGCAAGAGTCAGGGGACCTCGCCCGAGCAGTACTTC. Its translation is CASKSQGTSPEQYF.

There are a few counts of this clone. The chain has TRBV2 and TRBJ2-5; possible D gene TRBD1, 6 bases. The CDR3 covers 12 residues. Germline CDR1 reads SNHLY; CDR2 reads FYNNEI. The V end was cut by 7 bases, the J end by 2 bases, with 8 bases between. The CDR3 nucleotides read TGTGCCAGCAACGGACAGCAAGAGACCCAGTACTTC. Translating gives CASNGQQETQYF.

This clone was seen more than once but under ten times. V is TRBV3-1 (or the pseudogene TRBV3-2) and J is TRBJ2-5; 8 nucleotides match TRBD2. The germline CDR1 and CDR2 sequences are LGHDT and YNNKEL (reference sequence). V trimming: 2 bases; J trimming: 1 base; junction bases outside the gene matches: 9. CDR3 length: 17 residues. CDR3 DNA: TGTGCCAGCAGCCAATGGGGGGCGGGAGGTATCCAAGAGACCCAGTACTTC. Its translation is CASSQWGAGGIQETQYF.

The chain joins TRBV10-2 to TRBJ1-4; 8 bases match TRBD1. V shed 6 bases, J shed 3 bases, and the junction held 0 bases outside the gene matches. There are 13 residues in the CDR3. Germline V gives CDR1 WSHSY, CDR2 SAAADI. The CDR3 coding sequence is TGCGCCAGCAGGACAGGGGCTAATGAAAAACTGTTTTTT. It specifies CASRTGANEKLFF.

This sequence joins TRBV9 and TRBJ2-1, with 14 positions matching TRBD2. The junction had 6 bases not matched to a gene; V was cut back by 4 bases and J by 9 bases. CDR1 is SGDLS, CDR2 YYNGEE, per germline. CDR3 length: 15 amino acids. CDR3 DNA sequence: TGTGCCAGCAGCCCTGGACTAGCGGGGGGTAGTGAGCAGTTCTTC. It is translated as CASSPGLAGGSEQFF.

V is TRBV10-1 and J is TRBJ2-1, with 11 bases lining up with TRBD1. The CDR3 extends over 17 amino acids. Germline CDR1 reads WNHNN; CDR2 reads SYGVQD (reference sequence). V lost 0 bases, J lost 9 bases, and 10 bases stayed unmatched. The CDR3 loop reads CASSESSGTGGYGEQFF. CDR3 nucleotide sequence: TGCGCCAGCAGTGAGTCTTCCGGGACAGGGGGGTATGGTGAGCAGTTCTTC.

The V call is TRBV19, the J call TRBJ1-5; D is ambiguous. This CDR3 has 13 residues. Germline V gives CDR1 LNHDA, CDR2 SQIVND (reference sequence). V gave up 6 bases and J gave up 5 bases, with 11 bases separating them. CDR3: CASSLPTDQPQHF. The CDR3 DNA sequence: TGTGCCAGTAGCTTACCTACCGATCAGCCCCAGCATTTT.

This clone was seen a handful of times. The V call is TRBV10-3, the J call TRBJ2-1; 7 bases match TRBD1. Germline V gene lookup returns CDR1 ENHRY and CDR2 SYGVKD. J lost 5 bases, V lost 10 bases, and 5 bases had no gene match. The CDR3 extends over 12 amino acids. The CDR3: CATTGYNNEQFF. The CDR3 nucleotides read TGTGCCACGACAGGGTACAACAATGAGCAGTTCTTC.

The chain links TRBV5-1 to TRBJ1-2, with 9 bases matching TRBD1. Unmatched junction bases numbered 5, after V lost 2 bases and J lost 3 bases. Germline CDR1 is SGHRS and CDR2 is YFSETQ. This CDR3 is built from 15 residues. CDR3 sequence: CASSLQGAQDYGYTF. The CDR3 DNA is TGCGCCAGCAGCTTACAGGGGGCGCAGGACTATGGCTACACCTTC.

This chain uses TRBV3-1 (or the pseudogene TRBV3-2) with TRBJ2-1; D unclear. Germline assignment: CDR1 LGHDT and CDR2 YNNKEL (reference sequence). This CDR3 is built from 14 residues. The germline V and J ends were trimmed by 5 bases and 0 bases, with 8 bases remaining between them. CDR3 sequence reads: CASSSSGSYNEQFF. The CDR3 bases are TGTGCCAGCAGCTCCTCAGGCTCCTACAATGAGCAGTTCTTC.

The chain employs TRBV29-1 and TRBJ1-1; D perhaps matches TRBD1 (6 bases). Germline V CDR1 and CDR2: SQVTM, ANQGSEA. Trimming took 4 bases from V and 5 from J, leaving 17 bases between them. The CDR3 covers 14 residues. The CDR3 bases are TGCAGCGTTGGCTATAGGGGGGGAAAGACTGAAGCTTTCTTT. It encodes CSVGYRGGKTEAFF.

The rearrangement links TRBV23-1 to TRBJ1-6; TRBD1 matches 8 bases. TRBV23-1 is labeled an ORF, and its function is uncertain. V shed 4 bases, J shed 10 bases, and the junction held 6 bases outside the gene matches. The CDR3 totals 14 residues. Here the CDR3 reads CASSLRGPNSPLHF. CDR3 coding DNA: TGCGCCAGCAGTCTCAGGGGGCCGAACTCACCCCTCCACTTT.

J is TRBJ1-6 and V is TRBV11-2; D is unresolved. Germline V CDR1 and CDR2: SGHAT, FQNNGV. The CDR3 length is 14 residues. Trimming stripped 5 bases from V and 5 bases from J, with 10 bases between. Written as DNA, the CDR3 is TGTGCCAGCAGCCGCAGTGGAGATAATTCACCCCTCCACTTT. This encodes CASSRSGDNSPLHF.

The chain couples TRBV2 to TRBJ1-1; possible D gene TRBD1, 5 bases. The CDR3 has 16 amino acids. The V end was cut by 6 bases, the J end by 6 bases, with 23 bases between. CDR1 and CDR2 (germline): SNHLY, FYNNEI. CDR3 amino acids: CASRTDWGGAHAEAFF. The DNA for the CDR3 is TGTGCCAGCAGGACGGACTGGGGGGGAGCTCATGCTGAAGCTTTCTTT.

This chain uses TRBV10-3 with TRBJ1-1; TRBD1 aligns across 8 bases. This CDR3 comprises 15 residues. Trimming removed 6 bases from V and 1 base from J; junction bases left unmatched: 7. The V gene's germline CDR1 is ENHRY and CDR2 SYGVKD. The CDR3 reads CAIRSLGQENTEAFF. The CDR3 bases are TGTGCCATCAGATCTTTGGGACAGGAGAACACTGAAGCTTTCTTT.

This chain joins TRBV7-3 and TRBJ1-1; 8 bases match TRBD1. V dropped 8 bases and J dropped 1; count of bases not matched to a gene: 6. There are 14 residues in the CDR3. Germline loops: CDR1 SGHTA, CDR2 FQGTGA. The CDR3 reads CASGQGRGNTEAFF. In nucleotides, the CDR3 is TGTGCCAGCGGACAGGGACGGGGGAACACTGAAGCTTTCTTT.

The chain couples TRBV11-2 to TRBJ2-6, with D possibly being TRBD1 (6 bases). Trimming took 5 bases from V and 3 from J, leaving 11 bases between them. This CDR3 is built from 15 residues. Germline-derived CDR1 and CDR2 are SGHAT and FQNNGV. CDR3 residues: CASSRTGNGANVLTF. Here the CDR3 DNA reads TGTGCCAGCAGCCGTACAGGGAATGGGGCCAACGTCCTGACTTTC. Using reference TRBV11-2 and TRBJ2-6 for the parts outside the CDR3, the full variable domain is EAGVAQSPRYKIIEKRQSVAFWCNPISGHATLYWYQQILGQGPKLLIQFQNNGVVDDSQLPKDRFSAERLKGVDSTLKIQPAKLEDSAVYLCASSRTGNGANVLTFGAGSRLTVL.

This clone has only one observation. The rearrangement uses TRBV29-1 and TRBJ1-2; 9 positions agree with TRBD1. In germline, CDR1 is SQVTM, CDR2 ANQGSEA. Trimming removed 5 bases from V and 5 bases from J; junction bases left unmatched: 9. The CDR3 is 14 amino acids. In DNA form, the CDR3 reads TGCAGCGTTTCTCGGACAGGGGACCCATATGGCTACACCTTC. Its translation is CSVSRTGDPYGYTF.